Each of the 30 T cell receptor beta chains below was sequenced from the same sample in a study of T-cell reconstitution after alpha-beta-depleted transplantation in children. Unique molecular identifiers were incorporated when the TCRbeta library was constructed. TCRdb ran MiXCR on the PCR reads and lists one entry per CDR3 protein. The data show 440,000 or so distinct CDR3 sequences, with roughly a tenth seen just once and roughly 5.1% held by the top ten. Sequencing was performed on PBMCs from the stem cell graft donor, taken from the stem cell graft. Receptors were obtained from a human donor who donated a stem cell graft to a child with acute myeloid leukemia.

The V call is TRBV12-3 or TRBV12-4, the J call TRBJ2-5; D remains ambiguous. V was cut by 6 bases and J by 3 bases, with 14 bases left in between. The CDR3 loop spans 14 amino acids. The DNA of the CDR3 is TGTGCCAGCAGGCGATTGCTACAGAAAGAGACCCAGTACTTC. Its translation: CASRRLLQKETQYF.

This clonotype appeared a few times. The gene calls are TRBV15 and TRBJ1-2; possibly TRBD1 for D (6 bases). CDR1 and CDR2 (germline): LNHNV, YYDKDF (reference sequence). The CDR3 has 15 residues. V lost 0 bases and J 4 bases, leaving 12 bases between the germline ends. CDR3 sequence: CATSRDVGTSYGYTF. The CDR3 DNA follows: TGTGCCACCAGCAGAGATGTCGGGACAAGCTATGGCTACACCTTC.

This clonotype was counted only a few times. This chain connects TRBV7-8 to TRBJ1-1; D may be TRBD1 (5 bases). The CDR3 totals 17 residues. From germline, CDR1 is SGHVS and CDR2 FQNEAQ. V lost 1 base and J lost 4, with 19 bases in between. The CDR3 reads CASSLVEWEGRITEAFF. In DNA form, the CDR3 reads TGTGCCAGCAGCTTAGTGGAATGGGAGGGGAGGATCACTGAAGCTTTCTTT.

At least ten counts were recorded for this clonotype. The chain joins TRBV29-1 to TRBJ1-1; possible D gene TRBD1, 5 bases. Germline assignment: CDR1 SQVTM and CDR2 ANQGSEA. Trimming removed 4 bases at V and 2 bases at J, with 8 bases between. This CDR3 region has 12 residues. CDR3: CSVVGGNTEAFF. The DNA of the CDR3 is TGCAGCGTTGTTGGGGGTAACACTGAAGCTTTCTTT.

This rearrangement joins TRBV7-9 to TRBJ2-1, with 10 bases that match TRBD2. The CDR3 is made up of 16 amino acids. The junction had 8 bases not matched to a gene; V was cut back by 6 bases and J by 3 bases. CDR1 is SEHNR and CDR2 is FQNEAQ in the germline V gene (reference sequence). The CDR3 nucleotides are TGTGCCAGCAGTTCCCAGGGACTAGCGATCTACAATGAGCAGTTCTTC. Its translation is CASSSQGLAIYNEQFF.

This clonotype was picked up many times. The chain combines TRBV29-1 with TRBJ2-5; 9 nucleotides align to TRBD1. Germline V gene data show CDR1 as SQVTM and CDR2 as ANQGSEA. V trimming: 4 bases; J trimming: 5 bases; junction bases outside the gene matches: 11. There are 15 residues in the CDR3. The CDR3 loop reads CSVAETGGLWETQYF. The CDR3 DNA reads TGCAGCGTTGCTGAAACAGGGGGCTTATGGGAGACCCAGTACTTC.

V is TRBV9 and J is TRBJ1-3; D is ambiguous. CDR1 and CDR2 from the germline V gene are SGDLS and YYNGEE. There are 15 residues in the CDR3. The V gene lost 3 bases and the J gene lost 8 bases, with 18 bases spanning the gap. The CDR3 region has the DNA TGTGCCAGCAGCGCCACATCGGCGGTAGGAGACACCATATATTTT. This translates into CASSATSAVGDTIYF.

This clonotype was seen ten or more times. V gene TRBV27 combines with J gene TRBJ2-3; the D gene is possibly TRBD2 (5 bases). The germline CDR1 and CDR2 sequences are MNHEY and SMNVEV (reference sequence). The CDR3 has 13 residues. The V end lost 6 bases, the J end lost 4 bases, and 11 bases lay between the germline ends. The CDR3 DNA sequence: TGTGCCAGCAGAGAGACTACGTCAGATACGCAGTATTTT. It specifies CASRETTSDTQYF.

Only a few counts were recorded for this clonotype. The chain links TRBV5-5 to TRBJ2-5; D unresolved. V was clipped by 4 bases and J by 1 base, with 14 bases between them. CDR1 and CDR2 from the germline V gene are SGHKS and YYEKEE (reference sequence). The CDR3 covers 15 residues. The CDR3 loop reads CASSPRTMGQETQYF. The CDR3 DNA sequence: TGTGCCAGCAGCCCGCGTACAATGGGCCAAGAGACCCAGTACTTC. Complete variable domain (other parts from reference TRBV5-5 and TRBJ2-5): DAGVTQSPTHLIKTRGQQVTLRCSPISGHKSVSWYQQVLGQGPQFIFQYYEKEERGRGNFPDRFSARQFPNYSSELNVNALLLGDSALYLCASSPRTMGQETQYFGPGTRLLVL.

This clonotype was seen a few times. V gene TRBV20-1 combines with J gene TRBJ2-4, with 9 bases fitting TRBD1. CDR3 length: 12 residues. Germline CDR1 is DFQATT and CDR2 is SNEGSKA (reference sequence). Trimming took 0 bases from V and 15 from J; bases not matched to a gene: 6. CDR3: CSARDLTGGGYF. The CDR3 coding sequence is TGCAGTGCTAGAGACCTAACAGGGGGCGGGTACTTC.

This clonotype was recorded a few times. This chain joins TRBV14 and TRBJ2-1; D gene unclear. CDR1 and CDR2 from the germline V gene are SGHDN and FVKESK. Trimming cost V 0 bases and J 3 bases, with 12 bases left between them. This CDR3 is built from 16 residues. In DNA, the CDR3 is TGTGCCAGCAGCCAAGATGGCCCGCCCCGCTACAATGAGCAGTTCTTC. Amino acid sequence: CASSQDGPPRYNEQFF. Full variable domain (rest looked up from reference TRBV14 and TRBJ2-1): EAGVTQFPSHSVIEKGQTVTLRCDPISGHDNLYWYRRVMGKEIKFLLHFVKESKQDESGMPNNRFLAERTGGTYSTLKVQPAELEDSGVYFCASSQDGPPRYNEQFFGPGTRLTVL.

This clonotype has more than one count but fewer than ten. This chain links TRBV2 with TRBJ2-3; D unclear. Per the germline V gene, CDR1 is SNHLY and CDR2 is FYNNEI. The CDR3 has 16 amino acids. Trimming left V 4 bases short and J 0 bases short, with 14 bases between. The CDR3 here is CASSVKPSPSTDTQYF. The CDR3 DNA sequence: TGTGCCAGCAGTGTTAAGCCCTCACCTAGCACAGATACGCAGTATTTT.

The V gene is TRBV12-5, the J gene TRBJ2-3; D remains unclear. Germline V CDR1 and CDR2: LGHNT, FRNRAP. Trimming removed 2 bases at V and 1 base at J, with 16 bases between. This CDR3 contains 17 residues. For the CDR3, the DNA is TGTGCTAGTGGTTTGTTCGTTCCCCCGTCACGCACAGATACGCAGTATTTT. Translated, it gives CASGLFVPPSRTDTQYF.

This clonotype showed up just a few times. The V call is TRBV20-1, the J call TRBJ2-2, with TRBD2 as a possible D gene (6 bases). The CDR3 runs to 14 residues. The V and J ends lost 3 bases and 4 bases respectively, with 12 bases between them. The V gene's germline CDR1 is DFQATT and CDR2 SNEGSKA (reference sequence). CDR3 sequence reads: CSASPGLRTGELFF. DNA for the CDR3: TGCAGTGCTAGCCCGGGACTCCGCACCGGGGAGCTGTTTTTT.

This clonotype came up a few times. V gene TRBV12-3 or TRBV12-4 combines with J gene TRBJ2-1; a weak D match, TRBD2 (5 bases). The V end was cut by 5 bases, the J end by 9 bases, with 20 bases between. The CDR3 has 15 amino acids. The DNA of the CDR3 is TGTGCCAGCAGTCCCGGGGTACCAGCTGATGGTGAGCAGTTCTTC. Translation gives CASSPGVPADGEQFF.

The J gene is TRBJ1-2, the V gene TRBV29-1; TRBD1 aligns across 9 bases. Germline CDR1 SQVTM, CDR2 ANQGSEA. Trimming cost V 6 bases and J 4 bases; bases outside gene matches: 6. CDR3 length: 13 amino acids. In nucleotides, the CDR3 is TGCAGCGTCATTCCGGGACAGGGCTATGGCTACACCTTC. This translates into CSVIPGQGYGYTF.

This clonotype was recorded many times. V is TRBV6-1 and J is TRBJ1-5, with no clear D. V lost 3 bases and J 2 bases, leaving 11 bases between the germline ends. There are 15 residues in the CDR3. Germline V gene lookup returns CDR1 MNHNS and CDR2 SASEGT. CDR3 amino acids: CASSEWGVRNQPQHF. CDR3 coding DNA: TGTGCCAGCAGTGAGTGGGGAGTTCGCAATCAGCCCCAGCATTTT.

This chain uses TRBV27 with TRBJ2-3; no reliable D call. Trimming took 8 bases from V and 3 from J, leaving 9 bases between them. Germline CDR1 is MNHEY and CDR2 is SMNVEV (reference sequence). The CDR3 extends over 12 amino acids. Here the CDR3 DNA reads TGTGCCAGCGGCTATAGGACAGATACGCAGTATTTT. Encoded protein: CASGYRTDTQYF.

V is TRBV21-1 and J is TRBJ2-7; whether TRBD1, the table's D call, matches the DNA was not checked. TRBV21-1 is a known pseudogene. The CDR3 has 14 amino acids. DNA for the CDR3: TGTGCCAGCAGCAAATCGACAGGGCTGGACCTACAGTACTTC. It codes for CASSKSTGLDLQYF.

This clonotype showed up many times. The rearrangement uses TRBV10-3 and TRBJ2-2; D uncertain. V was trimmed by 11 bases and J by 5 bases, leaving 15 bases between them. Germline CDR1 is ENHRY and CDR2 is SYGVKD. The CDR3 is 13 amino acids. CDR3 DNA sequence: TGTGCCGCTACGACGGAGTTAACCGGGGAGCTGTTTTTT. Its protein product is CAATTELTGELFF.

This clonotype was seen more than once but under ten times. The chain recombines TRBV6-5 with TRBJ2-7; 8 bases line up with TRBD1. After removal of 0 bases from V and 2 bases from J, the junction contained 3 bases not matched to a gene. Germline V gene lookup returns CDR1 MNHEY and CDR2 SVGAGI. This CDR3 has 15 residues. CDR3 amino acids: CASSYSTGVPYEQYF. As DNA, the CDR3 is TGTGCCAGCAGTTACTCGACAGGGGTCCCCTACGAGCAGTACTTC.

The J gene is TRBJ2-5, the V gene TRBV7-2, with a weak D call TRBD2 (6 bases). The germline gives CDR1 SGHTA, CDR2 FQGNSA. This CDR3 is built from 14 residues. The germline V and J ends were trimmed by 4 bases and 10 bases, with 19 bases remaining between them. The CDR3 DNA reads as TGTGCCAGCAGCTCTCCCCGGGGGTATGGGATCCAGTACTTC. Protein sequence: CASSSPRGYGIQYF. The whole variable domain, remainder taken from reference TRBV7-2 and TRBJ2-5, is GAGVSQSPSNKVTEKGKDVELRCDPISGHTALYWYRQSLGQGLEFLIYFQGNSAPDKSGLPSDRFSAERTGGSVSTLTIQRTQQEDSAVYLCASSSPRGYGIQYFGPGTRLLVL.

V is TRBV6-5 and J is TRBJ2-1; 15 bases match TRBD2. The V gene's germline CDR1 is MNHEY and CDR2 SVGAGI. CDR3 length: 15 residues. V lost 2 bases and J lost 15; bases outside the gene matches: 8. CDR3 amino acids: CASSYIPGLAGGLFF. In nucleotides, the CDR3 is TGTGCCAGCAGTTACATACCGGGACTAGCGGGAGGTCTGTTCTTC.

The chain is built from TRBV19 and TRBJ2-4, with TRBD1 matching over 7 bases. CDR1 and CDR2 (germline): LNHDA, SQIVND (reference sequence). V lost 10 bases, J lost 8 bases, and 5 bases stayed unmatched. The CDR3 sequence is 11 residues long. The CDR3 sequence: CATAQGDIQYF. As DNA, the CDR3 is TGTGCCACCGCTCAGGGGGACATTCAGTACTTC.

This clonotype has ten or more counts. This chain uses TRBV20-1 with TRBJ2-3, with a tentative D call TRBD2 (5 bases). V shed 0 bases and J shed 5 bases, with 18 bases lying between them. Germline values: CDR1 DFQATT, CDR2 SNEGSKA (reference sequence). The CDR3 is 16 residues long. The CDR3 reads CSARDLLGSPGDTQYF. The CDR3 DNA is TGCAGTGCTAGAGACCTACTAGGCTCCCCGGGAGATACGCAGTATTTT.

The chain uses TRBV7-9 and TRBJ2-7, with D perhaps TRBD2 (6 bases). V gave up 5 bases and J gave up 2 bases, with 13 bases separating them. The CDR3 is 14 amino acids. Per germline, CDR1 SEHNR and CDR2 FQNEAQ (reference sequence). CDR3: CASSLVAETYEQYF. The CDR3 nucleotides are TGTGCCAGCAGCCTAGTAGCGGAAACCTACGAGCAGTACTTC. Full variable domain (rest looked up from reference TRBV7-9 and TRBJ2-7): DTGVSQNPRHKITKRGQNVTFRCDPISEHNRLYWYRQTLGQGPEFLTYFQNEAQLEKSRLLSDRFSAERPKGSFSTLEIQRTEQGDSAMYLCASSLVAETYEQYFGPGTRLTVT.

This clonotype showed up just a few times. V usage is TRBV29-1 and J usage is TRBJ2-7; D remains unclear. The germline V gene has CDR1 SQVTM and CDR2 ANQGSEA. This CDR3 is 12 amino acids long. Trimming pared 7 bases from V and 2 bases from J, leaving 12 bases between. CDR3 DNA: TGCAGCGGGTTCTCGGCCACCTACGAGCAGTACTTC. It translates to CSGFSATYEQYF.

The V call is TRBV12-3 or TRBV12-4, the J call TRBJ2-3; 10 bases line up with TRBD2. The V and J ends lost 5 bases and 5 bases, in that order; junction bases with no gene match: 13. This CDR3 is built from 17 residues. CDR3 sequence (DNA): TGTGCCAGCAGTCGACTCCTAGCGGGAGAGGGGGGAGATACGCAGTATTTT. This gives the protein CASSRLLAGEGGDTQYF.

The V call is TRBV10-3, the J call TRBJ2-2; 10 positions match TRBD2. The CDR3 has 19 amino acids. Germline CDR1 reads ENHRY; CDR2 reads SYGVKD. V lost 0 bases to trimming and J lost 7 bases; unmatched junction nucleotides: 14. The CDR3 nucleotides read TGTGCCATCAGTGAGTCGACGAACGGAGCGGGAGGGCCGTTCGGGGAGCTGTTTTTT. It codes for CAISESTNGAGGPFGELFF.

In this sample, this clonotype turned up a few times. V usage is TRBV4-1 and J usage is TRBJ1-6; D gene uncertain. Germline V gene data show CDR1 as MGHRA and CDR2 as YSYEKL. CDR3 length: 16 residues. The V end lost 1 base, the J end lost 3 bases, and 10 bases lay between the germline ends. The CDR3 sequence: CASSQGSGNYNSPLHF. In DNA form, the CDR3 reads TGCGCCAGCAGCCAAGGATCGGGGAACTATAATTCACCCCTCCACTTT.